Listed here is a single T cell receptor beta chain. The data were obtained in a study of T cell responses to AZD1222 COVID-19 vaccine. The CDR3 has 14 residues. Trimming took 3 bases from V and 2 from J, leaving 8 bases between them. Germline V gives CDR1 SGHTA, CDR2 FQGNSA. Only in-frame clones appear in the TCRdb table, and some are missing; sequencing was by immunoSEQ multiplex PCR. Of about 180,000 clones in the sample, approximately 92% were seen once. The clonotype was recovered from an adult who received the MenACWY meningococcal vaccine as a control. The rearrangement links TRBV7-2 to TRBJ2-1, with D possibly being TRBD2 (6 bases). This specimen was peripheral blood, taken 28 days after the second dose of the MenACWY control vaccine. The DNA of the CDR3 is TGTGCCAGCAGCTTCGGGAGAACCTACAATGAGCAGTTCTTC. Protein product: CASSFGRTYNEQFF.